This T cell receptor beta chain was retrieved from a study of identical twins. Findings of the study overall: Memory repertoires showed no such pattern, whereas abundant cord blood beta clonotypes carried fewer insertions.

The CDR3 loop spans 17 amino acids. V was clipped by 3 bases and J by 3 bases; unmatched bases: 8. The germline CDR1 and CDR2 sequences are SGHRS and YFSETQ. TCRdb re-derived calls from the 5' RACE reads in MiXCR, one entry per CDR3 protein. The repertoire includes hundreds of thousands of distinct CDR3 sequences, about 20% of them detected once, and approximately 4.3% sits in the top ten. Every sampled donor was Caucasian and healthy. As regards this clonotype: Antigen specificity is unknown.

Separately, the same data were catalogued under a study of T cells expressing NK-cell markers. That study reports: Sorted CD3+CD56+NKG2C+, CD3+CD56+NKG2C- and CD3+CD56-NKG2C+ T cells provided the TCR beta repertoires. Dominant NKG2C+ clonotypes made up about 1.0-7.0% of CD8+ T cells in a handful of donors.

This TCR derives from a woman between 18 and 30 years old in good health. This chain connects TRBV5-1 to TRBJ2-1; 11 positions match TRBD2. The sample taken for sequencing was PBMCs. The CDR3 loop is CASSWTSSGRSYNEQFF. The CDR3 nucleotides read TGCGCCAGCAGCTGGACCTCTAGCGGGAGGAGCTACAATGAGCAGTTCTTC.